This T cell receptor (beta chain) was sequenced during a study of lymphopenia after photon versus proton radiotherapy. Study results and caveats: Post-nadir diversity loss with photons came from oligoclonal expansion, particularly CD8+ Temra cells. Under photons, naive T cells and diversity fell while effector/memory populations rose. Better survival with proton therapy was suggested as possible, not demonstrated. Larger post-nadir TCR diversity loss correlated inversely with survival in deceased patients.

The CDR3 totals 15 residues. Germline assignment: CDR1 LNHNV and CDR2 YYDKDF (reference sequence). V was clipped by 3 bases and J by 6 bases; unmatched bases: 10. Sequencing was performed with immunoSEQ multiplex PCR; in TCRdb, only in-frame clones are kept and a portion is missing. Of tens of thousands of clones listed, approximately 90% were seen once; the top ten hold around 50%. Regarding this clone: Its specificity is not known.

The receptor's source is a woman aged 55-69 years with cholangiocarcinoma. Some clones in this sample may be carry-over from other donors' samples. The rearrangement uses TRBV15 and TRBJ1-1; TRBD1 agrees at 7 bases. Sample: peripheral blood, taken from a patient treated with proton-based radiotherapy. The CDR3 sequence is CATSRAGQRYAEAFF. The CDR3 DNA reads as TGTGCCACCAGCAGGGCGGGACAGAGATACGCTGAAGCTTTCTTT. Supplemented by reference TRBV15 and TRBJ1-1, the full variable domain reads DAMVIQNPRYQVTQFGKPVTLSCSQTLNHNVMYWYQQKSSQAPKLLFHYYDKDFNNEADTPDNFQSRRPNTSFCFLDIRSPGLGDTAMYLCATSRAGQRYAEAFFGQGTRLTVV.